The 28 T cell receptor beta chains reported below all come from one sample, sequenced in a study of CD8+ T cells in alopecia areata. cDNA serving as the sequencing template came from extracted, reverse transcribed RNA. Sequencing used immunoSEQ multiplex PCR; TCRdb keeps in-frame clones, though not all of them. The repertoire holds about 150,000 clones, 40% to 60% seen once, with around 19% in the top ten. The sample consisted of CD8+ T cells sorted from blood, taken at week 0. These TCRs come from a human donor with alopecia areata.

The gene calls are TRBV2 and TRBJ1-1; 7 bases line up with TRBD1. The CDR3 spans 13 residues. The V gene's germline CDR1 is SNHLY and CDR2 FYNNEI. Trimming took 6 bases from V and 1 from J; bases not matched to a gene: 2. CDR3 sequence (DNA): TGTGCCAGCAGCCGGACAGGGAACACTGAAGCTTTCTTT. This codes for CASSRTGNTEAFF.

This clone has only a few counts. V gene TRBV6-6 combines with J gene TRBJ2-2, with D perhaps TRBD2 (5 bases). Germline CDR1 is MNHNY and CDR2 is SVGAGI (reference sequence). The CDR3 covers 15 residues. V lost 2 bases and J 4 bases, leaving 11 bases between the germline ends. The CDR3 nucleotides are TGTGCCAGCAGTTACAGCGGAGATGGCACCGGGGAGCTGTTTTTT. This encodes CASSYSGDGTGELFF.

This chain connects TRBV2 to TRBJ2-3; possibly TRBD2 for D (5 bases). Trimming removed 6 bases from V and 9 bases from J, with 19 bases in between. This CDR3 has 14 amino acids. Looked up from germline, CDR1 is SNHLY and CDR2 is FYNNEI. The CDR3 loop is CASRRLGRLETQYF. The CDR3 coding sequence is TGTGCCAGCAGGAGGCTAGGGAGACTTGAGACGCAGTATTTT.

This clone showed up just a few times. This chain uses TRBV29-1 with TRBJ2-2; TRBD1 aligns across 7 bases. Germline V gene data show CDR1 as SQVTM and CDR2 as ANQGSEA. V gave up 6 bases and J gave up 3 bases; unmatched junction bases: 4. This CDR3 spans 13 amino acids. CDR3 amino acids: CSVLTGYTGELFF. The CDR3 DNA is TGCAGCGTCCTGACAGGGTACACCGGGGAGCTGTTTTTT.

The chain is built from TRBV19 and TRBJ2-5; the D gene could be TRBD1 or TRBD2 (5 bases each). This CDR3 has 13 residues. Germline V gene data show CDR1 as LNHDA and CDR2 as SQIVND (reference sequence). Deletions cut 4 bases from V and 3 bases from J, with 9 bases between. The CDR3 loop is CASSNGTEETQYF. CDR3 sequence (DNA): TGTGCCAGTAGTAATGGGACGGAAGAGACCCAGTACTTC. Filled out from reference TRBV19 and TRBJ2-5, the complete variable domain reads DGGITQSPKYLFRKEGQNVTLSCEQNLNHDAMYWYRQDPGQGLRLIYYSQIVNDFQKGDIAEGYSVSREKKESFPLTVTSAQKNPTAFYLCASSNGTEETQYFGPGTRLLVL.

The rearrangement uses TRBV30 and TRBJ2-1; D not resolved. Germline V gene sequence: CDR1 GTSNPN, CDR2 SVGIG (reference sequence). The V end lost 0 bases, the J end lost 12 bases, and 12 bases lay between the germline ends. CDR3 length equals 12 residues. The CDR3 region is CAWSVSQKGQFF. Here the CDR3 DNA reads TGTGCCTGGAGTGTATCGCAAAAAGGGCAGTTCTTC. Supplemented by reference TRBV30 and TRBJ2-1, the full variable domain reads SQTIHQWPATLVQPVGSPLSLECTVEGTSNPNLYWYRQAAGRGLQLLFYSVGIGQISSEVPQNLSASRPQDRQFILSSKKLLLSDSGFYLCAWSVSQKGQFFGPGTRLTVL.

The chain uses TRBV27 and TRBJ1-2; weak D call: TRBD1 (5 bases). The CDR3 totals 13 residues. The V end was cut by 2 bases, the J end by 6 bases, with 10 bases between. CDR1 MNHEY and CDR2 SMNVEV come from the germline V gene (reference sequence). In DNA form, the CDR3 reads TGTGCCAGCAGTTTAGGCCAGGGAAATGGCTACACCTTC. This encodes CASSLGQGNGYTF.

The chain links TRBV30 to TRBJ1-2; 7 bases map to TRBD1. This CDR3 has 13 residues. J gave up 5 bases and V 0 bases, and 3 bases lay outside the gene matches. Germline V gene lookup returns CDR1 GTSNPN and CDR2 SVGIG (reference sequence). CDR3 in amino acids: CAWSVTGVYGYTF. Written as DNA, the CDR3 is TGTGCCTGGAGTGTAACAGGGGTGTATGGCTACACCTTC.

This clone was seen a few times. This rearrangement joins TRBV19 to TRBJ2-7; D not resolved. Germline V gene lookup returns CDR1 LNHDA and CDR2 SQIVND (reference sequence). The CDR3 runs to 11 residues. V lost 4 bases and J 4 bases, leaving 5 bases between the germline ends. The CDR3 DNA sequence: TGTGCCAGTAGTAACATGTACGAGCAGTACTTC. It is translated as CASSNMYEQYF. Drawing the rest from reference TRBV19 and TRBJ2-7, the complete variable domain is DGGITQSPKYLFRKEGQNVTLSCEQNLNHDAMYWYRQDPGQGLRLIYYSQIVNDFQKGDIAEGYSVSREKKESFPLTVTSAQKNPTAFYLCASSNMYEQYFGPGTRLTVT.

J is TRBJ1-4 and V is TRBV23-1; weak D call: TRBD1 (6 bases). TRBV23-1 is designated an ORF whose function remains uncertain. V shed 6 bases and J shed 6 bases, with 14 bases lying between them. CDR3 length: 14 residues. CDR3 coding DNA: TGCGCCAGCAGCCCGACCAAGGGGGATGAAAAACTGTTTTTT. It specifies CASSPTKGDEKLFF.

DNA for the CDR3: TGTGCCAGCAGTCCTTCTGCGGGCAGCTCCTACAATGAGCAGTTCTTC. Encoded protein: CASSPSAGSSYNEQFF. The chain joins TRBV9 to TRBJ2-1, with D perhaps TRBD2 (5 bases). CDR1 SGDLS and CDR2 YYNGEE come from the germline V gene. The V gene lost 5 bases and the J gene lost 0 bases, with 15 bases spanning the gap. The CDR3 covers 16 residues.

As for this clone: This CDR3 is also generated by other DNA sequences in the sample. The chain's CDR3 is CASSQVGGEQYF. The CDR3 DNA reads TGCGCCAGCAGCCAAGTAGGGGGAGAGCAGTACTTC. V and J are TRBV4-3 and TRBJ2-7; the D gene is possibly TRBD1 (6 bases). The CDR3 spans 12 residues. Per germline, CDR1 LGHNA and CDR2 YSLEER. Trimming left V 1 base short and J 7 bases short, with 8 bases between.

This clone was seen just once. The CDR3 coding sequence is TGTGCCAGCAGCTTAGATGGGACTAGCGGGGTCTACGAGCAGTACTTC. Its protein is CASSLDGTSGVYEQYF. V usage is TRBV7-9 and J usage is TRBJ2-7; the match to TRBD2 covers 13 bases. From germline, CDR1 is SEHNR and CDR2 FQNEAQ (reference sequence). This CDR3 contains 16 residues. Trimming took 1 base from V and 3 from J; bases not matched to a gene: 3.

This chain joins TRBV4-1 and TRBJ1-1, with D uncertain. In germline, CDR1 is MGHRA, CDR2 YSYEKL. This CDR3 has 16 residues. V was cut by 0 bases and J by 1 base, with 12 bases left in between. CDR3 protein: CASSQEVPRTNTEAFF. The CDR3 DNA reads TGCGCCAGCAGCCAAGAGGTTCCTCGGACGAACACTGAAGCTTTCTTT.

The V gene is TRBV6-5, the J gene TRBJ2-7; D is possibly TRBD2 (5 bases). Germline CDR1 is MNHEY and CDR2 is SVGAGI. The CDR3 is 13 residues long. V lost 5 bases and J 3 bases, leaving 11 bases between the germline ends. CDR3 residues: CASSNGVNYEQYF. The CDR3 bases are TGTGCCAGCAGTAACGGGGTAAACTACGAGCAGTACTTC.

The chain employs TRBV7-2 and TRBJ2-3; D uncertain. The CDR3 covers 14 residues. Trimming shortened V by 5 bases and J by 1 base, and 10 bases separated the two germline ends. Germline-derived CDR1 and CDR2 are SGHTA and FQGNSA. CDR3 nucleotide sequence: TGTGCCAGCAGCCCTGACTCAGGCACAGATACGCAGTATTTT. It specifies CASSPDSGTDTQYF.

The J gene is TRBJ2-7, the V gene TRBV29-1; D perhaps matches TRBD1 (5 bases). The CDR3 consists of 14 residues. In germline, CDR1 is SQVTM, CDR2 ANQGSEA. The germline V and J ends were trimmed by 0 bases and 2 bases, with 11 bases remaining between them. This CDR3 is CSVEDGAGTYEQYF. CDR3 nucleotides: TGCAGCGTTGAAGATGGGGCAGGTACCTACGAGCAGTACTTC.

The chain links TRBV2 to TRBJ1-1; D might be TRBD1 (5 bases). CDR1 SNHLY and CDR2 FYNNEI come from the germline V gene. This CDR3 comprises 15 residues. V lost 2 bases, J lost 0 bases, and 10 bases lay in between. The CDR3 protein is CASSENQGLNTEAFF. In nucleotides, the CDR3 is TGTGCCAGCAGTGAAAATCAGGGATTGAACACTGAAGCTTTCTTT.

This clone was counted a few times. V and J are TRBV29-1 and TRBJ1-2; TRBD1 matches 11 bases. J gave up 4 bases and V 6 bases, and 10 bases lay outside the gene matches. There are 15 residues in the CDR3. Germline V gene data show CDR1 as SQVTM and CDR2 as ANQGSEA. CDR3 DNA: TGCAGCGTCCCAACGACCGGGACAGGGGGCTATGGCTACACCTTC. Translating gives CSVPTTGTGGYGYTF.

The chain links TRBV7-6 to TRBJ2-1, with TRBD1 matching over 7 bases. CDR1 and CDR2 from the germline V gene are SGHVS and FNYEAQ. This CDR3 has 16 amino acids. V dropped 2 bases and J dropped 5; count of bases not matched to a gene: 9. CDR3 protein: CASSLRGPPLNNEQFF. As DNA, the CDR3 is TGTGCCAGCAGCTTAAGGGGGCCCCCTCTCAACAATGAGCAGTTCTTC. The whole variable domain, filled in from reference TRBV7-6 and TRBJ2-1, reads GAGVSQSPRYKVTKRGQDVALRCDPISGHVSLYWYRQALGQGPEFLTYFNYEAQQDKSGLPNDRFSAERPEGSISTLTIQRTEQRDSAMYRCASSLRGPPLNNEQFFGPGTRLTVL.

This chain connects TRBV9 to TRBJ2-7; 10 bases align to TRBD2. Germline V lookup: CDR1 SGDLS, CDR2 YYNGEE. This CDR3 is built from 15 residues. V lost 0 bases and J lost 5; bases outside the gene matches: 5. CDR3 amino acids: CASSVGLAGEHEQYF. CDR3 nucleotide sequence: TGTGCCAGCAGCGTAGGTCTAGCGGGGGAGCACGAGCAGTACTTC.

This rearrangement joins TRBV29-1 to TRBJ1-2, with D unclear. The germline V and J ends were trimmed by 4 bases and 0 bases, with 12 bases remaining between them. Per the germline V gene, CDR1 is SQVTM and CDR2 is ANQGSEA. The CDR3 covers 14 residues. The CDR3 loop reads CSVVHLPSNYGYTF. The CDR3 region has the DNA TGCAGCGTTGTGCACCTACCATCTAACTATGGCTACACCTTC.

The chain has TRBV2 and TRBJ1-1; D is unresolved. This CDR3 comprises 14 residues. With 1 base removed from V and 2 bases from J, the gap between germline ends came to 8 bases. Germline values: CDR1 SNHLY, CDR2 FYNNEI. CDR3 nucleotide sequence: TGTGCCAGCAGTGAAGTGGAGGGTAACACTGAAGCTTTCTTT. This sequence encodes CASSEVEGNTEAFF.

The chain carries TRBV19 and TRBJ2-3, with D hard to call. With 3 bases removed from V and 2 bases from J, the gap between germline ends came to 9 bases. Germline CDR1 LNHDA, CDR2 SQIVND (reference sequence). The CDR3 sequence is 14 residues long. CDR3 nucleotides: TGTGCCAGTAGTATGAGGCAGTTCACAGATACGCAGTATTTT. Its translation is CASSMRQFTDTQYF. Using reference TRBV19 and TRBJ2-3 for the parts outside the CDR3, the full variable domain is DGGITQSPKYLFRKEGQNVTLSCEQNLNHDAMYWYRQDPGQGLRLIYYSQIVNDFQKGDIAEGYSVSREKKESFPLTVTSAQKNPTAFYLCASSMRQFTDTQYFGPGTRLTVL.

The chain recombines TRBV5-6 with TRBJ2-7, with D tentatively TRBD1 or TRBD2 (5 bases each). The CDR3 runs to 13 residues. CDR1 is SGHDT, CDR2 YYEEEE, per germline. V was cut by 2 bases and J by 1 base, with 7 bases left in between. The CDR3 region has the DNA TGTGCCAGCAGCTTAGGGGAGTCCTACGAGCAGTACTTC. Encoded protein: CASSLGESYEQYF. The full variable domain, with the rest looked up from reference TRBV5-6 and TRBJ2-7, is DAGVTQSPTHLIKTRGQQVTLRCSPKSGHDTVSWYQQALGQGPQFIFQYYEEEERQRGNFPDRFSGHQFPNYSSELNVNALLLGDSALYLCASSLGESYEQYFGPGTRLTVT.

The rearrangement joins TRBV30 to TRBJ2-3, with 7 bases identical to TRBD2. V shed 0 bases and J 4 bases; nucleotides not matched to a gene: 4. Looked up from germline, CDR1 is GTSNPN and CDR2 is SVGIG (reference sequence). The CDR3 totals 14 residues. CDR3 nucleotides: TGTGCCTGGAGTGTAACCGGGAGGCCAGATACGCAGTATTTT. Residues: CAWSVTGRPDTQYF.

This rearrangement joins TRBV27 to TRBJ2-1; D is unclear. CDR1 and CDR2 (germline): MNHEY, SMNVEV (reference sequence). V lost 5 bases and J 8 bases, leaving 16 bases between the germline ends. This CDR3 comprises 14 residues. CDR3: CASSPSGRVDEQFF. CDR3 in DNA: TGTGCCAGCAGTCCGTCCGGCCGGGTTGATGAGCAGTTCTTC.

V is TRBV4-1 and J is TRBJ2-3; 9 bases are shared with TRBD2. The junction had 4 bases not matched to a gene; V was cut back by 0 bases and J by 3 bases. The V gene's germline CDR1 is MGHRA and CDR2 YSYEKL. This CDR3 is built from 16 residues. The chain's CDR3 is CASSQDGAGGTDTQYF. CDR3 in DNA: TGCGCCAGCAGCCAAGATGGGGCGGGGGGGACAGATACGCAGTATTTT.